The present T cell receptor (beta chain) was sequenced within a study of blood T cell repertoires in COVID-19. Study in general: Specimens from acute and convalescent COVID-19 originated in the United States, Italy and Spain. PBMCs, B-cell-depleted T cells, or T cells were the source of the cDNA or gDNA that made up the material.

CDR1 is SGHTS, CDR2 YDEGEE, per germline. V lost 2 bases to trimming and J lost 0 bases; unmatched junction nucleotides: 10. The CDR3 has 18 amino acids. As processed by the authors: Counts of nucleated cells, estimated from reference gene primer amplification, were obtained. TCRdb's copy holds only in-frame clones and misses some; the assay was immunoSEQ multiplex PCR. Clone size and the V and J calls come from that table; the DNA yielded D and trimming. Of some 240,000 clones in the sample, approximately 78% were seen once. The sample was peripheral blood. This clonotype was obtained from an older woman with active or convalescent COVID-19. The chain has TRBV5-8 and TRBJ1-4; 7 nucleotides match TRBD1. Here the CDR3 reads CASSLGTDASATNEKLFF. The CDR3 DNA reads TGTGCCAGCAGCTTAGGGACAGACGCATCTGCAACTAATGAAAAACTGTTTTTT.